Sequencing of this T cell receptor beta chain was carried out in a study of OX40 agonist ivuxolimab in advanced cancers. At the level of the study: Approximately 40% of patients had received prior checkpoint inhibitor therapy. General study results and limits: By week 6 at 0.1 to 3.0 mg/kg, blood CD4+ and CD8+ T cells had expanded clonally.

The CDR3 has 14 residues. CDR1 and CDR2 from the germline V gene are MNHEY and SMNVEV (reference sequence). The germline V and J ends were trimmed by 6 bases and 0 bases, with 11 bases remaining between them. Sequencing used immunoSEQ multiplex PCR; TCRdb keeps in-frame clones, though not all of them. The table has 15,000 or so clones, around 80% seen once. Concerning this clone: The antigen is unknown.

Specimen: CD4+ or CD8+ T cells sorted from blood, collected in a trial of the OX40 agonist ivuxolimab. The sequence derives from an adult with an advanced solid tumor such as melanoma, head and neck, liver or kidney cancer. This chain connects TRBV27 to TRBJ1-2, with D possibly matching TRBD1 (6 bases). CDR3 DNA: TGTGCCAGCAGCCCGGACAGAGCTAACTATGGCTACACCTTC. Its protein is CASSPDRANYGYTF.